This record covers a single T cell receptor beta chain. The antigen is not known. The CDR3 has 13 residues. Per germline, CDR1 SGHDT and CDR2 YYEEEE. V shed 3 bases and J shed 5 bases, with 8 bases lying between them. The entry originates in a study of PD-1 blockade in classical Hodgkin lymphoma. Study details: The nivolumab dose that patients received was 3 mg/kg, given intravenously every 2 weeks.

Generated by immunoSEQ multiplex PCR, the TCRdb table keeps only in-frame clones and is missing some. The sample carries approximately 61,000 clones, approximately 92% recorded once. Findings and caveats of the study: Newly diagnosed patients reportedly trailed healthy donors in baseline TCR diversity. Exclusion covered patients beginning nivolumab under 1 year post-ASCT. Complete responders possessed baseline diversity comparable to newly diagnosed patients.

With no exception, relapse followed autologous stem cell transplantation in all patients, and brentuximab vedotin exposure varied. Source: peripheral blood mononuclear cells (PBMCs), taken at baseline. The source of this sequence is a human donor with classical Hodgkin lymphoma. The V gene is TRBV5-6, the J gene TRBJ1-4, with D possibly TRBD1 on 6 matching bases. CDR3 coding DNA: TGTGCCAGCAGCTCGGGGGCGAATGAAAAACTGTTTTTT. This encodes CASSSGANEKLFF.